The 10 T cell receptor beta chains listed next were all sequenced from one sample in a study of technical replicates of blood from a few donors. Sequencing used immunoSEQ multiplex PCR; TCRdb keeps in-frame clones, though not all of them. The sample shows approximately 85,000 clones, around 94% of them seen only once. The sequencing sample was made of T cells isolated from PBMCs. The receptors were gathered from a human donor in good health.

The chain employs TRBV6-5 and TRBJ2-5, with a possible D match to TRBD1 (5 bases). Per germline, CDR1 MNHEY and CDR2 SVGAGI. There are 14 residues in the CDR3. V lost 5 bases and J lost 3, with 13 bases in between. The CDR3 spells CASSVYLGEETQYF. The CDR3 DNA reads TGTGCCAGCAGTGTTTACTTAGGGGAAGAGACCCAGTACTTC.

The rearrangement links TRBV28 to TRBJ2-7, with TRBD2 identical over 7 bases. The CDR3 is 15 amino acids. V lost 1 base to trimming and J lost 3 bases; unmatched junction nucleotides: 6. Germline V gives CDR1 MDHEN, CDR2 SYDVKM. CDR3 protein: CASSLSLAARYEQYF. The CDR3 region has the DNA TGTGCCAGCAGTTTATCTCTAGCGGCCCGCTACGAGCAGTACTTC. The full variable domain, completed using reference TRBV28 and TRBJ2-7, is DVKVTQSSRYLVKRTGEKVFLECVQDMDHENMFWYRQDPGLGLRLIYFSYDVKMKEKGDIPEGYSVSREKKERFSLILESASTNQTSMYLCASSLSLAARYEQYFGPGTRLTVT.

The V call is TRBV27, the J call TRBJ2-3; D not certain. Germline CDR1 MNHEY, CDR2 SMNVEV (reference sequence). Trimming stripped 6 bases from V and 4 bases from J, with 11 bases between. The CDR3 consists of 13 residues. The CDR3 reads CASSSRSSDTQYF. CDR3 DNA sequence: TGTGCCAGCAGCTCCAGGTCGTCAGATACGCAGTATTTT.

This clone was detected only once. The rearrangement links TRBV5-1 to TRBJ2-7; 8 nucleotides agree with TRBD2. CDR1 is SGHRS and CDR2 is YFSETQ in the germline V gene. CDR3 size: 16 residues. J lost 4 bases, V lost 1 base, and 10 bases had no gene match. The CDR3: CASSLLDAGGPYEQYF. Written as DNA, the CDR3 is TGCGCCAGCAGCTTGTTGGACGCGGGAGGCCCGTACGAGCAGTACTTC.

The chain uses TRBV20-1 and TRBJ1-5; perhaps TRBD1 as D (5 bases). The CDR3 extends over 11 amino acids. Per the germline V gene, CDR1 is DFQATT and CDR2 is SNEGSKA (reference sequence). The V and J ends lost 6 bases and 9 bases respectively, with 12 bases between them. The CDR3 loop reads CSARGLGPQHF. The CDR3 bases are TGCAGTGCCCGGGGGTTAGGGCCCCAGCATTTT.

The chain employs TRBV7-6 and TRBJ1-2; 8 nucleotides line up with TRBD1. Losses at the gene ends were 5 bases for V and 6 bases for J; bases not matched to a gene: 5. There are 13 residues in the CDR3. Germline CDR1 is SGHVS and CDR2 is FNYEAQ. Here the CDR3 reads CASSHGQGDGYTF. CDR3 DNA: TGTGCCAGCAGCCACGGACAGGGTGATGGCTACACCTTC. The variable domain in full, completed from reference TRBV7-6 and TRBJ1-2, reads GAGVSQSPRYKVTKRGQDVALRCDPISGHVSLYWYRQALGQGPEFLTYFNYEAQQDKSGLPNDRFSAERPEGSISTLTIQRTEQRDSAMYRCASSHGQGDGYTFGSGTRLTVV.

The chain links TRBV29-1 to TRBJ1-1; a possible D gene is TRBD1 (5 bases). Germline CDR1 is SQVTM and CDR2 is ANQGSEA. The V end lost 8 bases, the J end lost 4 bases, and 17 bases lay between the germline ends. This CDR3 is 13 amino acids long. The CDR3, as DNA: TGCAGCTCTACTCAAGGGGTCGGCACTGAAGCTTTCTTT. Its protein is CSSTQGVGTEAFF.

The V gene is TRBV2, the J gene TRBJ2-3; perhaps TRBD2 as D (5 bases). Trimming removed 2 bases at V and 2 bases at J, with 8 bases between. Germline assignment: CDR1 SNHLY and CDR2 FYNNEI. CDR3 size: 14 residues. The CDR3, as DNA: TGTGCCAGCAGTGAACTAGCAGCCACAGATACGCAGTATTTT. Translating it yields CASSELAATDTQYF.

This clone was detected once. Sequence at one end of the junction differs from germline and may be a read error. The rearrangement links TRBV6-5 to TRBJ1-5; the match to TRBD1 covers 12 bases. Germline V gene sequence: CDR1 MNHEY, CDR2 SVGAGI. This CDR3 region has 15 residues. This CDR3 is CASSPGTGGKQPQHF. The CDR3 DNA reads as TGTGCCAGCAGCCCAGGGACAGGGGGCAAACAGCCCCAGCATTTT.

V is TRBV2 and J is TRBJ2-4; D possibly corresponds to TRBD1 (5 bases). Germline lookup yields CDR1 SNHLY and CDR2 FYNNEI. V lost 2 bases, J lost 5 bases, and 13 bases lay in between. This CDR3 is 15 amino acids long. The CDR3 loop is CASSEIGHSQNIQYF. CDR3 coding DNA: TGTGCCAGCAGTGAAATAGGACATTCCCAAAACATTCAGTACTTC.